This TCR beta chain was sequenced in a study of shared clonotypes between healthy human individuals. Notes on this clone: Its antigen is still unknown.

General study points: In this cohort, only blood was sampled, and tissue repertoires likely differ.

Researchers ran the assay at a deep level. Every immunoSEQ plate was one replicate of a subset's evenly spread DNA. Sorted-subset replicate PCR reactions contained approximately 190 ng DNA, corresponding to approximately 30,000 T cell genomes. This table comes from immunoSEQ multiplex PCR, and its TCRdb copy is limited to in-frame clones, with some not included. This repertoire shows some 1.5 million clones, under 99% found once; its top ten account for roughly 0.45%. Trimming took off 4 bases at V and 6 bases at J, with 9 bases between the two ends. Germline lookup yields CDR1 SGHTS and CDR2 YDEGEE. The CDR3 sequence is 12 residues long.

The chain links TRBV5-8 to TRBJ2-3, with D uncertain. This clonotype was obtained from a man younger than 45 in good health. Sample: naive CD4+ T cells sorted from blood. The subset denotes: CD45RA+ positively selected. The CDR3 sequence: CASSVVRDTQYF. In nucleotides, the CDR3 is TGTGCCAGCAGCGTGGTTAGGGATACGCAGTATTTT.